This T cell receptor beta chain appears in the sequencing data of a study of blood T cell repertoires in COVID-19 (dated by TCRdb to the early 2020s). At the level of the whole study: Samples from collaborators originated in the United States, Italy and Spain and spanned both the acute and convalescent phases of COVID-19. The prospective study material was composed of cDNA or gDNA derived from T cells, B-cell-depleted T cells, or PBMCs. The dataset comprised deeply sampled blood TCRbeta repertoires from subjects exposed to, actively infected with, or recovered from COVID-19. The repertoires were released in a freely available public database intended as a resource for research on the immune response to SARS-CoV-2. Samples were obtained from the ongoing ImmuneRACE study (first 160 participants) and from about 1,300 subjects provided by 6 global collaborators. A de-identified subject ID, COVID-19 status, age in years and sex were almost always included in the sample metadata. Where available, HLA class I and class II types were taken from metadata supplied by the sample provider and were not determined by assay-based typing.

For this clone: It has no known antigen specificity. No per-base quality is available; no much larger clone lies one base away.

General findings and caveats noted by the study authors: The amount of clinical and demographic metadata varied by source and participant and was provided uncurated.

Taken from the germline V gene (reference sequence), the CDR1 and CDR2 loops are GTSNPN and SVGIG. At the junction V is shortened by 2 bases and J by 6 bases; bases outside the gene matches: 9. Including cysteine and phenylalanine, the CDR3 has 14 amino acids. The retained sequence is limited to the CDR3, 42 bases, with the frame set at the first base. The collaborating institutions used their own protocols to collect whole blood in K2EDTA tubes. For TCRbeta analysis, collaborators shipped samples in one of three forms: frozen whole blood, isolated PBMCs, or DNA extracted from either of those sample types. TCRbeta CDR3 regions were amplified from genomic DNA by means of the immunoSEQ Assay, a bias-controlled multiplex PCR. Per the source publication's procedure: The number of nucleated cells in each sample was estimated from the amplification of reference gene primers within the assay. To quantify the absolute abundance of each unique TCRbeta CDR3 rearrangement, sequence reads were collapsed and filtered. Productive Simpson clonality was computed per sample as the square root of Simpson's diversity index over productive rearrangements. This immuneACCESS table, as held by TCRdb, lists in-frame sequences with V and J called but not all clones. Of the missing ones, under half trace to an unresolved V gene in checked studies; the others have no known cause. Clone size and V and J calls were adopted from that table, with D and trimming inferred from the DNA. The sample has roughly 250,000 clones on record, about 88% of them singletons. Clones ranked in the top ten supply approximately 0.89% of the sample.

The rearranged segments are TRBV30 and TRBJ2-7, and TRBD2 aligns with 8 junction nucleotides. The TCR was taken from a man aged 35-49 years with acute or convalescent COVID-19. Sequencing was done on a sample of peripheral blood. The DNA sequence is TGTGCCTGGAGTCCTCCGGGGGGGCCCGTCGAGCAGTACTTC. Its protein is CAWSPPGGPVEQYF.